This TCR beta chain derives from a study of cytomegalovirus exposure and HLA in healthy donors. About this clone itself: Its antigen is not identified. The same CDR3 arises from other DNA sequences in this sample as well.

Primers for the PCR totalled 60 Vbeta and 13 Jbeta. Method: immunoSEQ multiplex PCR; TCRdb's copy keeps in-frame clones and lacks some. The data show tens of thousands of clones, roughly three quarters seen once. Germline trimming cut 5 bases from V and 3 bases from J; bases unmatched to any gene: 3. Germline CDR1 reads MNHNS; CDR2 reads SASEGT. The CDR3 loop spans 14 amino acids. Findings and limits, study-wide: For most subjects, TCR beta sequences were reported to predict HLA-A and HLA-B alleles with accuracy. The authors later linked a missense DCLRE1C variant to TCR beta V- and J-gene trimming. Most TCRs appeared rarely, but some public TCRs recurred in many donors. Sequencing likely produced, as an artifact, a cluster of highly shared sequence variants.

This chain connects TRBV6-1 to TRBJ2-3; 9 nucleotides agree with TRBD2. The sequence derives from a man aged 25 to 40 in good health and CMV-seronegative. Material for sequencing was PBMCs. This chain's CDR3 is CASSPSGGTDTQYF. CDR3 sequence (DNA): TGTGCCAGCAGTCCGAGCGGGGGGACAGATACGCAGTATTTT.